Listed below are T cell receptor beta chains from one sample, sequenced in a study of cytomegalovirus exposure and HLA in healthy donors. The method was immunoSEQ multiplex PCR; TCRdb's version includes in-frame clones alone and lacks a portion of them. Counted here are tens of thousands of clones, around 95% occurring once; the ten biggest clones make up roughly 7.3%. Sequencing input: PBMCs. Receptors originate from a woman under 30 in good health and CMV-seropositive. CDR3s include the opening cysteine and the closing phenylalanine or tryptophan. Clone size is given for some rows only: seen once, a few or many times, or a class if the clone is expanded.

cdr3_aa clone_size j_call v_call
CASSLVPGDSQAYYGYTF - TRBJ1-2 TRBV7-6
CASSLEGRDRGLGYTF - TRBJ1-2 TRBV7-8
CASSLVGDYYNEQFF - TRBJ2-1 TRBV5-1
CASSQLAGGRNIQYF - TRBJ2-4 TRBV27
CASSWGLAGDNEQFF - TRBJ2-1 TRBV6-5
CASGRPGTGGNTIYF - TRBJ1-3 TRBV19
CASSFRQTYNSPLHF - TRBJ1-6 TRBV7-2
CASSQVELAGVKETQYF - TRBJ2-5 TRBV14
CASRVQAGTGSVNDNTEAFF once TRBJ1-1 TRBV27
CASSQEPSGGFNTGELFF - TRBJ2-2 TRBV4-2
CASSRPGLAPDTQYF - TRBJ2-3 TRBV9
CASSPPGRASGNTIYF - TRBJ1-3 TRBV18
CASSLFGGGNYGYTF once TRBJ1-2 TRBV27
CASSHDSPDRRDGYTF once TRBJ1-2 TRBV5-6
CASSARDINSNYGYTF - TRBJ1-2 TRBV5-1
CASSFYGGPADEQYF - TRBJ2-7 TRBV11-2
CASSVEAGSTDTQYF - TRBJ2-3 TRBV2
CAIKGDRVSNYGYTF - TRBJ1-2 TRBV10-3
CASSMQGGWEQYF - TRBJ2-7 TRBV5-6
CASSQSRAGVRELFF - TRBJ2-2 TRBV14
CASSLRYSNQPQHF - TRBJ1-5 TRBV7-6
CASSWGGSSNQPQHF - TRBJ1-5 TRBV7-2
CASSHATGNTEAFF - TRBJ1-1 TRBV25-1
CASSQTGTNEKLFF once TRBJ1-4 TRBV4-1
CASSQNPGGNTGELFF - TRBJ2-2 TRBV7-9
CASSLAYELAGASYNEQFF - TRBJ2-1 TRBV7-8
CASSVDSSYNEQFF - TRBJ2-1 TRBV9
CASSRTSTGELFF - TRBJ2-2 TRBV6-6
CASSYNTAINEKLFF - TRBJ1-4 TRBV6-5
CASSPDGRQGSDTEAFF - TRBJ1-1 TRBV4-1
CASSDTGIFDYGYTF once TRBJ1-2 TRBV6-6
CASSQGTRNTEAFF - TRBJ1-1 TRBV14
CASSQEGDGQAPQYF once TRBJ2-7 TRBV4-3
CASSTGGGYNEQFF - TRBJ2-1 TRBV5-1
CASSEPNGGTSYNEQFF - TRBJ2-1 TRBV10-2
CASSSAGTGVSPLHF - TRBJ1-6 TRBV13
CASSVGAGRETQYF - TRBJ2-5 TRBV9
CAAKQGGVAGELFF - TRBJ2-2 TRBV5-1
CASSLPGFRNTEAFF - TRBJ1-1 TRBV28
CASSLPDRGNYGYTF - TRBJ1-2 TRBV28
CASSLEGSEAFF once TRBJ1-1 TRBV7-9
CATSRRGVTYQETQYF - TRBJ2-5 TRBV15
CASKLAGGPINEQFF - TRBJ2-1 TRBV10-3
CATSRGGDYNEQFF - TRBJ2-1 TRBV15
CASSQIRPSSYTEAFF - TRBJ1-1 TRBV14
CASSYSRTGFIDYTF - TRBJ1-2 TRBV6-6
CASSLVRESTTPETQYF once TRBJ2-5 TRBV5-5
CASTIGTSTDTQYF once TRBJ2-3 TRBV28
CASSFQEGADIQYF - TRBJ2-4 TRBV5-1
CASYGQGGNRNSPLHF - TRBJ1-6 TRBV6-6
CASRGLAGGNYEQYF - TRBJ2-7 TRBV28
CASSPGGQEELFF - TRBJ2-2 TRBV18